A single sample gave rise to the 8 T cell receptor beta chains below, sequenced in a study of graft-versus-host responses after intestinal transplantation (dated by TCRdb to the early 2020s). The time point label of this sample denotes: cells obtained before transplantation from donor or recipient. No antigen is known for these receptors. Libraries were prepared through the immunoSEQ multiplex PCR assay. Entries here come from immuneACCESS through TCRdb and include only in-frame sequences with V and J called. Some clones fail to appear in such tables; in the studies checked, an unresolved V gene covers under half of the shortfall, and the cause of the remainder is unknown. The sample has more than 100,000 clones on record, approximately 96% of them singletons. The ten top clones hold 2.5% to 3.5% of the sample. The starting material was unstimulated CD8+ T cells sorted from spleen or lymph node cells, obtained before intestinal transplant. These receptors originate from a human donor who received an intestinal transplant.

This chain connects TRBV28 to TRBJ2-7; 9 bases are a match to TRBD2. Trimming at V came to 3 bases and at J to 0 bases, leaving 9 bases not matched to a gene. This CDR3 spans 17 amino acids. From germline, CDR1 is MDHEN and CDR2 SYDVKM. CDR3 DNA: TGTGCCAGCAGTTTCCATGGCGGGAGGGCCGGCTCCTACGAGCAGTACTTC. Its translation: CASSFHGGRAGSYEQYF.

The V and J genes are TRBV7-8 and TRBJ1-5; D not resolved. Trimming stripped 2 bases from V and 9 bases from J, with 29 bases between. This CDR3 spans 19 amino acids. Per germline, CDR1 SGHVS and CDR2 FQNEAQ. In nucleotides, the CDR3 is TGTGCCAGCAGCTTACGGCGTGCCCTCAACCTAAACGACGAGGGGCCCCAGCATTTT. As protein: CASSLRRALNLNDEGPQHF. Looking up the rest from reference TRBV7-8 and TRBJ1-5 gives the full variable domain: GAGVSQSPRYKVAKRGQDVALRCDPISGHVSLFWYQQALGQGPEFLTYFQNEAQLDKSGLPSDRFFAERPEGSVSTLKIQRTQQEDSAVYLCASSLRRALNLNDEGPQHFGDGTRLSIL.

The sample holds a few counts of this clone. The chain carries TRBV10-3 and TRBJ2-1; D not resolved. Germline lookup yields CDR1 ENHRY and CDR2 SYGVKD. The CDR3 has 12 amino acids. V lost 0 bases, J lost 10 bases, and 7 bases lay in between. Here the CDR3 DNA reads TGTGCCATCAGTGAGTCGATGGTAGAGCAGTTCTTC. Its protein is CAISESMVEQFF.

V gene TRBV9 combines with J gene TRBJ2-7; a weak D match, TRBD2 (6 bases). The V end lost 4 bases, the J end lost 6 bases, and 11 bases lay between the germline ends. Germline CDR1 SGDLS, CDR2 YYNGEE. The CDR3 length is 12 residues. The chain's CDR3 is CASSPGTSEQYF. In DNA, the CDR3 is TGTGCCAGCAGCCCCGGGACTTCCGAGCAGTACTTC.

CDR3 region: CASSLGAPERSGWETQYF. The CDR3 region has the DNA TGTGCCAGCAGCTTAGGGGCCCCGGAGCGCTCCGGGTGGGAGACCCAGTACTTC. The J gene is TRBJ2-5, the V gene TRBV7-8; no clear D gene. Germline V lookup: CDR1 SGHVS, CDR2 FQNEAQ. The CDR3 is made up of 18 amino acids. V lost 1 base, J lost 5 bases, and 23 bases lay in between.

This chain links TRBV28 with TRBJ1-4, with 7 bases lining up with TRBD1. J was trimmed by 4 bases and V by 6 bases; bases with no gene match: 8. The germline V gene has CDR1 MDHEN and CDR2 SYDVKM. The CDR3 runs to 15 residues. This CDR3 reads CASSLPGQSNEKLFF. CDR3 sequence (DNA): TGTGCCAGCAGCTTACCGGGACAGAGTAATGAAAAACTGTTTTTT.

This chain uses TRBV7-2 with TRBJ2-7; the match to TRBD2 covers 10 bases. There are 14 residues in the CDR3. J gave up 4 bases and V 5 bases, and 5 bases lay outside the gene matches. From germline, CDR1 is SGHTA and CDR2 FQGNSA. CDR3 in amino acids: CASSLGLARYEQYF. In DNA, the CDR3 is TGTGCCAGCAGCCTGGGACTAGCGCGTTACGAGCAGTACTTC.

The V call is TRBV27, the J call TRBJ2-7; D is possibly TRBD1 (5 bases). The germline CDR1 and CDR2 sequences are MNHEY and SMNVEV (reference sequence). Trimming took 1 base from V and 4 from J, leaving 23 bases between them. The CDR3 is made up of 18 amino acids. The CDR3: CASSLFLDRTDSSYEQYF. The CDR3, as DNA: TGTGCCAGCAGTTTATTTCTCGACAGAACCGACTCTTCATACGAGCAGTACTTC.